Listed here is a single T cell receptor beta chain. This sample was taken from a study of glioma-infiltrating T cells after dendritic cell vaccination. The method was immunoSEQ multiplex PCR; TCRdb's version includes in-frame clones alone and lacks a portion of them. There are about 73,000 clones in the sample; about four fifths occur only once, and 2.1% lies in the top ten. V was cut by 1 base and J by 4 bases, with 13 bases left in between. Germline-derived CDR1 and CDR2 are LNHDA and SQIVND (reference sequence). The CDR3 has 16 amino acids. The sequence came from a human donor with glioblastoma. The rearrangement joins TRBV19 to TRBJ2-2, with D possibly TRBD2 on 6 matching bases. The sequencing here drew on blood, taken before dendritic cell vaccination. The CDR3: CASSIVVSGRTGELFF. The CDR3, as DNA: TGTGCCAGTAGTATAGTTGTAAGCGGGCGCACCGGGGAGCTGTTTTTT.